This T cell receptor (beta chain) was sequenced during a study of blood T cell repertoires in COVID-19 (dated by TCRdb to 2020 to 2022). Regarding the research as a whole: Collaborator samples came from the United States, Italy and Spain and covered acute and convalescent phases of COVID-19. HLA class I and class II types, where available, came from metadata supplied by the sample provider rather than from assay-based typing. The dataset comprised deeply sampled blood TCRbeta repertoires from subjects exposed to, actively infected with, or recovered from COVID-19. Samples came from the ongoing ImmuneRACE study (first 160 participants) plus 1,254 subjects from 6 global collaborators. The sample metadata nearly always contained a de-identified subject ID, COVID-19 status, age in years and sex. The prospective study material was composed of cDNA or gDNA derived from T cells, B-cell-depleted T cells, or PBMCs. The repertoires were released in a freely available public database intended as a resource for research on the immune response to SARS-CoV-2.

Overall study outcomes, separate from this receptor: The quantity of clinical and demographic metadata differed by source and by participant and was supplied without curation.

Reading the germline V gene gives CDR1 MNHEY and CDR2 SVGAGI. Trimming at the junction amounts to 0 bases on V and 3 bases on J, and the germline ends lie 11 bases apart. Including the terminal cysteine and phenylalanine, the CDR3 comprises 15 residues. The only DNA kept is the CDR3, 45 bases in frame from the first base. For this clone: Which antigen it targets is not known. No much larger clone is present one base from it, and per-base qualities are unavailable.

In the prospective study, participants were 18 to 89 years old, resided in about two dozen geographic areas of the United States, and were enrolled through a virtual design. To assign participants to cohorts, the prospective study relied on clinical history that participants themselves reported in a screening survey and a study questionnaire. ImmuneRACE Cohort 3 recovered participants were defined by two consecutive negative NP/OP PCR tests, healthcare professional clearance, or symptom resolution. Mobile phlebotomists in the prospective study collected whole blood, serum and a nasopharyngeal or oropharyngeal swab from every participant. Additional blood draws and questionnaires over an approximately two-month period could optionally be provided by prospective study participants. Prospective study blood samples were shipped either frozen or at room temperature before DNA extraction. The immunoSEQ Assay, a bias-controlled multiplex PCR, was used to amplify TCRbeta CDR3 regions from genomic DNA. The study's processing was this. The number of nucleated cells in each sample was estimated from the amplification of reference gene primers within the assay. To quantify the absolute abundance of each unique TCRbeta CDR3 rearrangement, sequence reads were collapsed and filtered. For each sample, productive Simpson clonality was calculated as the square root of Simpson's diversity index across productive rearrangements. Sourced from immuneACCESS, this table was stored by TCRdb with only in-frame sequences that have V and J called. A share of the clones is absent; for the studies checked, an unresolved V gene accounts for under half, and the remainder has no known explanation. Clonal size and the V and J genes are those of that table, whereas D and trimming came from the DNA. The sample yields about 310,000 clones; under 90% were counted once. The ten biggest clones cover 4% to 6% of the sample.

This sequence was found in a man aged 55 to 69 who had recovered from COVID-19. The chain employs TRBV6-5 and TRBJ1-2; the D gene cannot be named for sure. The sequencing input was PBMCs or T cells enriched from blood (not recorded which). The sequenced DNA is TGTGCCAGCAGTTACTCGGTCATTGGGCACTATGGCTACACCTTC. Its protein product is CASSYSVIGHYGYTF.